This T cell receptor (beta chain) was sequenced for a study of shared clonotypes between healthy human individuals. TCRdb keeps only in-frame clones here, not all; method: immunoSEQ multiplex PCR. This sample has nearly 2 million clones; about 95% occur once, and the top ten carry 0.9% to 1.5%. J was trimmed by 5 bases and V by 0 bases; bases with no gene match: 4. This CDR3 spans 15 amino acids. Germline V gives CDR1 SGHTS, CDR2 YDEGEE. Naive CD8 cells were CD45RO-negative, positively selected for CCR7, excluding terminally differentiated effector memory CD45RA+ cells. The sample was naive CD8+ T cells sorted from blood. J is TRBJ2-1 and V is TRBV5-8, with 8 bases lining up with TRBD2. The TCR comes from a young man in good health. The CDR3 loop reads CASSLGAGAHNEQFF. CDR3 coding DNA: TGTGCCAGCAGCTTGGGAGCGGGAGCTCACAATGAGCAGTTCTTC.